Following are 5 T cell receptor beta chains from one sample sequenced in a study of blood T cell repertoires in COVID-19. Repertoires were generated with immunoSEQ multiplex PCR, while TCRdb's copy carries only in-frame clones and drops some. The table includes about 98,000 clones, approximately 86% detected once. The specimen sequenced was peripheral blood. Receptors were obtained from a man in his 70s with active or convalescent COVID-19.

This clone has ten or more counts. CDR3 nucleotides: TGTGCCACCAGCAGAGAGGGGACAACCTCTGGAAACACCATATATTTT. Its translation: CATSREGTTSGNTIYF. The V gene is TRBV15, the J gene TRBJ1-3; tentatively, D is TRBD1 (6 bases). Germline values: CDR1 LNHNV, CDR2 YYDKDF (reference sequence). This CDR3 contains 16 residues. Trimming removed 0 bases from V and 0 bases from J, with 9 bases in between.

The V call is TRBV7-2, the J call TRBJ2-5; D ambiguous. CDR3 length: 11 residues. V shed 4 bases and J shed 7 bases, with 7 bases lying between them. Germline V CDR1 and CDR2: SGHTA, FQGNSA. The CDR3 spells CASSSAGTQYF. Written as DNA, the CDR3 is TGTGCCAGCAGCTCGGCAGGGACCCAGTACTTC.

The rearrangement uses TRBV12-5 and TRBJ2-4; D is perhaps TRBD2 (6 bases). CDR3 length equals 13 residues. V gave up 7 bases and J gave up 9 bases, with 16 bases separating them. Germline V gene data show CDR1 as LGHNT and CDR2 as FRNRAP. The CDR3 nucleotides read TGTGCTAGTGCCCGTGCGGGGAGTGGCATTCAGTACTTC. Translating it yields CASARAGSGIQYF.

Comments on this clone: A junction end diverges from the germline sequence, so it may reflect a read error. V gene TRBV11-2 combines with J gene TRBJ2-7, with TRBD2 as a possible D gene (7 bases). This CDR3 contains 18 residues. CDR1 is SGHAT and CDR2 is FQNNGV in the germline V gene. The CDR3 is CASNLGRGGQLSGYEQYF. The DNA for the CDR3 is TGTGCCAGCAACTTAGGGAGGGGGGGACAACTTTCTGGCTACGAGCAGTACTTC.

The rearrangement links TRBV6-5 to TRBJ1-1, with 7 bases fitting TRBD1. Germline trimming cut 7 bases from V and 5 bases from J; bases unmatched to any gene: 10. The CDR3 extends over 14 amino acids. Germline CDR1 is MNHEY and CDR2 is SVGAGI. The CDR3 DNA follows: TGTGCCAGCACTCAGCGACAGGGCGGTACTGAAGCTTTCTTT. Residues: CASTQRQGGTEAFF.